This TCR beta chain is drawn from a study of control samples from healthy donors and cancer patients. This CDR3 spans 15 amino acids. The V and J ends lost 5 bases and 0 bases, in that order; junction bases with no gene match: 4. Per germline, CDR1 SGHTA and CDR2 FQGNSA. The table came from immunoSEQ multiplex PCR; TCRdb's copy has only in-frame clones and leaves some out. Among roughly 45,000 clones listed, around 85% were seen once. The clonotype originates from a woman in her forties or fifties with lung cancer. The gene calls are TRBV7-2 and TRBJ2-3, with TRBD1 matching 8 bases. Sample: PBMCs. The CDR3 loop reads CASSPRTGSTDTQYF. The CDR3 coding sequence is TGTGCCAGCAGCCCGCGGACAGGGAGCACAGATACGCAGTATTTT.